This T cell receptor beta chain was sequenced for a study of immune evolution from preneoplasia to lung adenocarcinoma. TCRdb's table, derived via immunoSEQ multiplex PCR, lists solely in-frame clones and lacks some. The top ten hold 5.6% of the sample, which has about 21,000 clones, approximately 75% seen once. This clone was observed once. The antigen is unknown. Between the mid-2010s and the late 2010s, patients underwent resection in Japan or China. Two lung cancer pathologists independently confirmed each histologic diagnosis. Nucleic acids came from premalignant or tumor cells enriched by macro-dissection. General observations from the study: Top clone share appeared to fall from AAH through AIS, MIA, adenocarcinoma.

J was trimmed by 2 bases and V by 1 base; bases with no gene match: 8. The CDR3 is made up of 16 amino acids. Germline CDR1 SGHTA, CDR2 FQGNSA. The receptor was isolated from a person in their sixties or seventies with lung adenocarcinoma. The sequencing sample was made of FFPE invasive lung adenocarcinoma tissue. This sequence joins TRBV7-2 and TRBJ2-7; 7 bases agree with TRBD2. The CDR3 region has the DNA TGTGCCAGCAGCTTAGAAGGGTCTAGCGGAACCTACGAGCAGTACTTC. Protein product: CASSLEGSSGTYEQYF.